The source of this T cell receptor beta chain is a study of neurological immune-mediated disorders. The V gene's germline CDR1 is DFQATT and CDR2 SNEGSKA (reference sequence). Trimming cost V 4 bases and J 0 bases, with 13 bases left between them. This CDR3 spans 15 amino acids. Study-wide findings and caveats: In HTLV-1-associated myelopathy, TCR clonal expansion was greatest, whereas multiple sclerosis had the least, falling below healthy controls. Across subjects, expanded clones had no CDR3 amino acid sequences in common, pointing to private repertoires in all groups.

In its sample, this clonotype was seen many times. What it binds is unknown. The cDNA came from 5'RACE with 10-nucleotide random UMIs. Over 170 million TCR-beta sequences, together covering 15-18 subjects, were produced by every individual sequencing run that was carried out. Using its own MiXCR run on the 5' RACE reads, TCRdb lists one record per CDR3 protein. The table includes under 40,000 distinct CDR3 sequences, roughly 14% detected once. V is TRBV20-1 and J is TRBJ2-1; D is perhaps TRBD2 (6 bases). The sequence came from a woman aged 50 to 60 with HTLV-1-associated myelopathy (HAM/TSP). The sequenced sample consisted of PBMCs. The CDR3 DNA sequence: TGCAGTGCTATGAGCGGGCTGAGCTCCTACAATGAGCAGTTCTTC. Protein: CSAMSGLSSYNEQFF.